What follows are 26 T cell receptor beta chains derived from one specimen sequenced in a study of blood T cell repertoires in COVID-19 (dated by TCRdb to 2020 to 2022). Receptors were amplified or captured by the immunoSEQ multiplex PCR assay. The table comes from immuneACCESS by way of TCRdb, which keeps in-frame sequences with V and J called. Part of the clones is missing from these tables; in studies checked, under half for an unresolved V gene and the rest for unknown reasons. Across this sample there are roughly 260,000 clones, with 88% seen only once. About 11% of the sample lies in the top ten. The sequencing input was peripheral blood. All receptors derive from a woman aged 30 to 39 with COVID-19, enrolled during active disease.

This chain joins TRBV6-7 and TRBJ1-5; the match to TRBD1 covers 7 bases. TRBV6-7 is sorted into the ORF group, with uncertain function. The CDR3 contains 16 residues. Trimming at V came to 0 bases and at J to 4 bases, leaving 6 bases not matched to a gene. The CDR3 DNA follows: TGTGCCAGCAGTTACTCAGCAGGGGGACTTAATCAGCCCCAGCATTTT. This encodes CASSYSAGGLNQPQHF.

The chain joins TRBV24-1 to TRBJ2-7; weak D call: TRBD1 (6 bases). This CDR3 is built from 13 residues. V was clipped by 1 base and J by 5 bases, with 8 bases between them. The germline CDR1 and CDR2 sequences are KGHDR and SFDVKD. DNA for the CDR3: TGTGCCACCAGTGATTTACAGGGCCACGAGCAGTACTTC. Protein: CATSDLQGHEQYF.

V is TRBV4-3 and J is TRBJ2-7; possible D gene TRBD2, 5 bases. V was trimmed by 0 bases and J by 2 bases, leaving 11 bases between them. From germline, CDR1 is LGHNA and CDR2 YSLEER. CDR3 length: 15 residues. CDR3 protein: CASSQERTGTYEQYF. CDR3 sequence (DNA): TGCGCCAGCAGCCAAGAGAGGACGGGGACCTACGAGCAGTACTTC.

The chain uses TRBV10-2 and TRBJ1-6, with D tentatively TRBD1 (6 bases). V dropped 8 bases and J dropped 11 bases, with 13 bases sitting between them. The germline CDR1 and CDR2 sequences are WSHSY and SAAADI. The CDR3 consists of 12 residues. The DNA for the CDR3 is TGCGCCAGCCAAGAGTGGGGGCCACCCCTCCACTTT. Residues: CASQEWGPPLHF.

The CDR3 region has the DNA TGTGCCAGCAGCGTAGACCCGACAGGGGGTCCCAAGGAGACCCAGTACTTC. Encoded protein: CASSVDPTGGPKETQYF. The rearrangement joins TRBV9 to TRBJ2-5; TRBD1 matches 9 bases. Germline CDR1 SGDLS, CDR2 YYNGEE. The length of the CDR3 is 17 residues. Trimming took 0 bases from V and 5 from J; bases not matched to a gene: 11.

The chain uses TRBV6-6 and TRBJ1-5; 7 nucleotides align to TRBD1. Germline lookup yields CDR1 MNHNY and CDR2 SVGAGI (reference sequence). The length of the CDR3 is 16 residues. Trimming at V came to 7 bases and at J to 4 bases, leaving 13 bases not matched to a gene. The CDR3 DNA sequence: TGTGCCAGCATAGATAGCGGACAGGCAGGTAATCAGCCCCAGCATTTT. Amino acids: CASIDSGQAGNQPQHF.

The chain combines TRBV6-2 or TRBV6-3 with TRBJ2-7, with D possibly being TRBD2 (6 bases). The CDR3 extends over 14 amino acids. The germline V gene has CDR1 MNHEY and CDR2 SVGEGT. The V and J ends lost 2 bases and 4 bases respectively, with 12 bases between them. The CDR3 DNA is TGTGCCAGCAGTTACGGGCGGGACGAATACGAGCAGTACTTC. This encodes CASSYGRDEYEQYF.

As regards this clone: The sample contains more than one DNA sequence encoding this CDR3. J is TRBJ1-2 and V is TRBV28; weak D call: TRBD1 (6 bases). The germline V and J ends were trimmed by 11 bases and 8 bases, with 24 bases remaining between them. This CDR3 is 14 amino acids long. Germline assignment: CDR1 MDHEN and CDR2 SYDVKM. The CDR3 bases are TGTGCCTCCCGTATAGGGGCAGGGGAGGGGGGCTACACCTTC. Translating gives CASRIGAGEGGYTF.

This chain connects TRBV7-9 to TRBJ1-1; weak D call: TRBD1 (5 bases). Trimming pared 3 bases from V and 3 bases from J, leaving 8 bases between. The CDR3 is 13 amino acids. Germline V gene lookup returns CDR1 SEHNR and CDR2 FQNEAQ (reference sequence). The CDR3: CASSFRVDTEAFF. CDR3 in DNA: TGTGCCAGCAGCTTCAGGGTGGACACTGAAGCTTTCTTT.

The chain employs TRBV6-5 and TRBJ2-7; 8 bases match TRBD1. CDR1 MNHEY and CDR2 SVGAGI come from the germline V gene. The J segment lost 2 bases and the V segment lost 8 bases, leaving 8 bases of the junction unmatched. The CDR3 length is 14 residues. CDR3 sequence reads: CASRSGQVAYEQYF. CDR3 in DNA: TGTGCCAGCCGGTCGGGACAGGTCGCCTACGAGCAGTACTTC.

V is TRBV19 and J is TRBJ2-3; D remains ambiguous. Trimming took off 4 bases at V and 6 bases at J, with 8 bases between the two ends. The CDR3 totals 12 residues. The V gene's germline CDR1 is LNHDA and CDR2 SQIVND (reference sequence). The CDR3 here is CASSTPPDTQYF. CDR3 bases: TGTGCCAGTAGTACCCCTCCGGATACGCAGTATTTT.

V and J are TRBV5-1 and TRBJ1-3; D remains unclear. The CDR3 has 18 amino acids. Germline loops: CDR1 SGHRS, CDR2 YFSETQ. V lost 3 bases and J lost 0, with 19 bases in between. DNA for the CDR3: TGCGCCAGCAGCTCCTCTGGTTCGCAGAGGAGCTCTGGAAACACCATATATTTT. Protein: CASSSSGSQRSSGNTIYF.

The chain links TRBV7-9 to TRBJ1-5; D may be TRBD1 (5 bases). Per the germline V gene, CDR1 is SEHNR and CDR2 is FQNEAQ (reference sequence). This CDR3 has 15 residues. Trimming pared 2 bases from V and 2 bases from J, leaving 10 bases between. CDR3 protein: CASSLSGYGNQPQHF. The CDR3 DNA reads as TGTGCCAGCAGCTTATCAGGGTATGGCAATCAGCCCCAGCATTTT.

The chain has TRBV11-2 and TRBJ2-5, with 7 bases identical to TRBD2. The germline V gene encodes CDR1 SGHAT and CDR2 FQNNGV. CDR3 length equals 14 residues. The V and J ends lost 10 bases and 4 bases, in that order; junction bases with no gene match: 12. CDR3 nucleotides: TGTGCCACTTCGCGGGAGCCGAAGGGAGAGACCCAGTACTTC. Translating gives CATSREPKGETQYF.

V gene TRBV9 combines with J gene TRBJ2-2; 9 positions agree with TRBD2. Germline trimming cut 3 bases from V and 4 bases from J; bases unmatched to any gene: 4. The germline CDR1 and CDR2 sequences are SGDLS and YYNGEE. The CDR3 is made up of 15 amino acids. CDR3 in amino acids: CASSDAGGPTGELFF. The CDR3, as DNA: TGTGCCAGCAGCGACGCGGGAGGGCCCACCGGGGAGCTGTTTTTT. The full variable domain, in which reference TRBV9 and TRBJ2-2 provide the parts outside the CDR3, is DSGVTQTPKHLITATGQRVTLRCSPRSGDLSVYWYQQSLDQGLQFLIQYYNGEERAKGNILERFSAQQFPDLHSELNLSSLELGDSALYFCASSDAGGPTGELFFGEGSRLTVL.

The chain combines TRBV7-9 with TRBJ1-1; 7 bases line up with TRBD1. There are 14 residues in the CDR3. Unmatched junction bases numbered 0, after V lost 1 base and J lost 1 base. Looked up from germline, CDR1 is SEHNR and CDR2 is FQNEAQ (reference sequence). The CDR3 sequence: CASSLGDRNTEAFF. Here the CDR3 DNA reads TGTGCCAGCAGCTTAGGGGACAGGAACACTGAAGCTTTCTTT.

V and J are TRBV2 and TRBJ1-5; D gene unclear. Trimming left V 4 bases short and J 0 bases short, with 10 bases between. Germline values: CDR1 SNHLY, CDR2 FYNNEI. The CDR3 contains 15 residues. This CDR3 reads CASSGGMGSNQPQHF. The CDR3 DNA reads as TGTGCCAGCAGTGGCGGTATGGGTAGCAATCAGCCCCAGCATTTT.

The V gene is TRBV12-3 or TRBV12-4, the J gene TRBJ2-7, with TRBD2 matching 8 bases. J was trimmed by 7 bases and V by 6 bases; bases with no gene match: 8. The CDR3 contains 13 residues. CDR3 nucleotide sequence: TGTGCCAGCAGCACGGGACTAGAAGAGGAGCAGTACTTC. This codes for CASSTGLEEEQYF.

The chain employs TRBV4-3 and TRBJ2-7; possible D gene TRBD1, 6 bases. The CDR3 length is 16 residues. The ends were cut back, 0 bases at V and 0 bases at J, with 12 bases in the middle. Germline CDR1 and CDR2: LGHNA and YSLEER. CDR3 sequence reads: CASSQDRVQGSYEQYF. The CDR3 region has the DNA TGCGCCAGCAGCCAAGACCGTGTACAGGGCTCCTACGAGCAGTACTTC.

This clone was counted a single time. The chain couples TRBV9 to TRBJ2-7; TRBD1 agrees at 9 bases. Germline trimming cut 0 bases from V and 4 bases from J; bases unmatched to any gene: 5. The CDR3 length is 15 residues. Per the germline V gene, CDR1 is SGDLS and CDR2 is YYNGEE. The CDR3 region is CASSVGTGGGYEQYF. In DNA, the CDR3 is TGTGCCAGCAGCGTAGGTACAGGGGGCGGGTACGAGCAGTACTTC.

Written as DNA, the CDR3 is TGTGCCAGCTCTCGAGGGCCGAACACTGAAGCTTTCTTT. Translation gives CASSRGPNTEAFF. The chain uses TRBV2 and TRBJ1-1; D not certain. Trimming left V 8 bases short and J 1 base short, with 11 bases between. Germline loops: CDR1 SNHLY, CDR2 FYNNEI. The CDR3 covers 13 residues.

The chain uses TRBV10-2 and TRBJ2-7, with D hard to call. The V gene lost 8 bases and the J gene lost 0 bases, with 14 bases spanning the gap. This CDR3 is 14 amino acids long. Germline CDR1 reads WSHSY; CDR2 reads SAAADI. The CDR3: CASRLDLSSYEQYF. The CDR3 DNA reads TGCGCCAGCCGCCTAGACCTAAGCTCCTACGAGCAGTACTTC.

The gene calls are TRBV29-1 and TRBJ1-4; D ambiguous. Germline CDR1 reads SQVTM; CDR2 reads ANQGSEA. The germline V and J ends were trimmed by 7 bases and 7 bases, with 10 bases remaining between them. The CDR3 sequence is 11 residues long. The CDR3 region has the DNA TGCAGCGCTACAAGCGGTGAAAAACTGTTTTTT. Its translation: CSATSGEKLFF.

This rearrangement joins TRBV29-1 to TRBJ1-2; TRBD1 is a possible D gene (6 bases). V lost 5 bases to trimming and J lost 5 bases, with 15 bases between them. The CDR3 spans 13 residues. The germline CDR1 and CDR2 sequences are SQVTM and ANQGSEA. CDR3: CSVQQGAAYGYTF. The CDR3, as DNA: TGCAGCGTTCAACAGGGAGCCGCATATGGCTACACCTTC.

This chain connects TRBV10-3 to TRBJ1-5; tentative D call: TRBD1 (5 bases). The length of the CDR3 is 13 residues. Looked up from germline, CDR1 is ENHRY and CDR2 is SYGVKD. Trimming removed 4 bases at V and 3 bases at J, with 7 bases between. The CDR3 spells CAISGQYNQPQHF. The CDR3 nucleotides are TGTGCCATCAGTGGACAGTACAATCAGCCCCAGCATTTT.

The J gene is TRBJ2-1, the V gene TRBV11-3, with TRBD2 matching over 12 bases. This CDR3 is built from 15 residues. Germline CDR1 reads SGHNT; CDR2 reads YENEEA. Losses at the gene ends were 5 bases for V and 5 bases for J; bases not matched to a gene: 4. As DNA, the CDR3 is TGTGCCAGCAGCCCTCGACTAGCGGGAGACAATGAGCAGTTCTTC. Protein product: CASSPRLAGDNEQFF.